This entry lists 24 T cell receptor beta chains sequenced from one sample in a study of blood T cell repertoires in COVID-19. Repertoires were generated with immunoSEQ multiplex PCR, while TCRdb's copy carries only in-frame clones and drops some. The sample holds 120,000 or so clones; around 80% are singletons and the top ten take about 40%. Specimen: peripheral blood. These receptors originate from a man aged 35-49 years with active or convalescent COVID-19.

The rearrangement uses TRBV9 and TRBJ1-5; D possibly corresponds to TRBD1 (5 bases). Germline CDR1 and CDR2: SGDLS and YYNGEE. The CDR3 consists of 15 residues. Trimming removed 4 bases from V and 3 bases from J, with 14 bases in between. The CDR3 nucleotides are TGTGCCAGCAGCACGGAAGGACACCACAATCAGCCCCAGCATTTT. Protein sequence: CASSTEGHHNQPQHF.

The chain is built from TRBV5-1 and TRBJ2-2; D is unresolved. The V and J ends lost 2 bases and 5 bases respectively, with 7 bases between them. CDR1 is SGHRS, CDR2 YFSETQ, per germline. The length of the CDR3 is 13 residues. CDR3 loop: CASSFTGTGELFF. The CDR3 nucleotides read TGCGCCAGCAGCTTCACCGGTACCGGGGAGCTGTTTTTT.

This sequence joins TRBV7-8 and TRBJ1-2, with 8 bases identical to TRBD1. V lost 1 base and J lost 3; bases outside the gene matches: 4. This CDR3 has 15 residues. Germline CDR1 and CDR2: SGHVS and FQNEAQ. This CDR3 reads CASSLEDRADYGYTF. Written as DNA, the CDR3 is TGTGCCAGCAGCTTAGAGGACAGGGCGGACTATGGCTACACCTTC.

This chain connects TRBV19 to TRBJ1-2; 8 bases align to TRBD1. The CDR3 covers 14 residues. CDR1 LNHDA and CDR2 SQIVND come from the germline V gene (reference sequence). The trim removed 4 bases at V and 8 bases at J, leaving 9 bases unmatched. The CDR3 loop is CASSNQGRQGGYTF. CDR3 coding DNA: TGTGCCAGTAGTAACCAGGGCCGACAGGGGGGCTACACCTTC.

This clone was detected a few times. The J gene is TRBJ2-7, the V gene TRBV28, with 9 positions matching TRBD1. V lost 7 bases and J lost 6; bases outside the gene matches: 16. The CDR3 consists of 16 residues. Germline CDR1 is MDHEN and CDR2 is SYDVKM. The DNA for the CDR3 is TGTGCCAGCAACCCACAAAGAACAGGGGGCGCCTCCGAGCAGTACTTC. As protein: CASNPQRTGGASEQYF.

The genes are TRBV24-1 and TRBJ1-1; D not resolved. V was trimmed by 3 bases and J by 8 bases, leaving 12 bases between them. The CDR3 spans 13 residues. CDR1 is KGHDR and CDR2 is SFDVKD in the germline V gene. CDR3 sequence: CATSDETLREAFF. In DNA form, the CDR3 reads TGTGCCACCAGTGATGAGACCCTCAGGGAAGCTTTCTTT.

This chain links TRBV5-1 with TRBJ1-6; D is unclear. Per germline, CDR1 SGHRS and CDR2 YFSETQ. This CDR3 region has 17 residues. Trimming took off 4 bases at V and 5 bases at J, with 19 bases between the two ends. The CDR3 DNA reads TGCGCCAGCAGCGAAGGGAGTGGGTTACGCCATAATTCACCCCTCCACTTT. Translation gives CASSEGSGLRHNSPLHF.

The rearrangement links TRBV20-1 to TRBJ2-1; no definite D call. Trimming cost V 4 bases and J 8 bases, with 9 bases left between them. Germline CDR1 DFQATT, CDR2 SNEGSKA (reference sequence). CDR3 length equals 11 residues. The CDR3 coding sequence is TGCAGTGCTACCTCAGGCCATGAGCAGTTCTTC. Its translation is CSATSGHEQFF.

V and J are TRBV28 and TRBJ1-5, with TRBD1 as a possible D gene (5 bases). V lost 6 bases to trimming and J lost 7 bases, with 16 bases between them. Germline V gives CDR1 MDHEN, CDR2 SYDVKM. This CDR3 contains 14 residues. The CDR3 protein is CASSLGGTNQPQHF. CDR3 in DNA: TGTGCCAGCAGCCTGGGGGGGACGAACCAGCCCCAGCATTTT.

The DNA of the CDR3 is TGTGCCTGGAGTACAACATCGGAAAAACTGTTTTTT. The encoded protein is CAWSTTSEKLFF. This chain links TRBV30 with TRBJ1-4; D uncertain. CDR3 length equals 12 residues. V gave up 2 bases and J gave up 8 bases, with 9 bases separating them. Germline CDR1 GTSNPN, CDR2 SVGIG (reference sequence). The full variable domain, in which reference TRBV30 and TRBJ1-4 provide the parts outside the CDR3, is SQTIHQWPATLVQPVGSPLSLECTVEGTSNPNLYWYRQAAGRGLQLLFYSVGIGQISSEVPQNLSASRPQDRQFILSSKKLLLSDSGFYLCAWSTTSEKLFFGSGTQLSVL.

The J gene is TRBJ2-3, the V gene TRBV20-1; no clear D gene. Looked up from germline, CDR1 is DFQATT and CDR2 is SNEGSKA (reference sequence). V was trimmed by 3 bases and J by 4 bases, leaving 5 bases between them. The CDR3 covers 11 residues. The CDR3 region is CSASLADTQYF. The CDR3 nucleotides are TGCAGTGCTAGTTTAGCAGATACGCAGTATTTT.

Only a few counts were recorded for this clone. The rearrangement links TRBV5-1 to TRBJ2-3; D gene unclear. Per the germline V gene, CDR1 is SGHRS and CDR2 is YFSETQ. The V end lost 5 bases, the J end lost 6 bases, and 16 bases lay between the germline ends. The CDR3 runs to 14 residues. The CDR3 sequence: CASSETDQVDTQYF. CDR3 in DNA: TGCGCCAGCAGTGAAACGGATCAGGTGGATACGCAGTATTTT. Filled out from reference TRBV5-1 and TRBJ2-3, the complete variable domain reads KAGVTQTPRYLIKTRGQQVTLSCSPISGHRSVSWYQQTPGQGLQFLFEYFSETQRNKGNFPGRFSGRQFSNSRSEMNVSTLELGDSALYLCASSETDQVDTQYFGPGTRLTVL.

The chain couples TRBV13 to TRBJ2-3; TRBD2 matches 11 bases. This CDR3 contains 15 residues. J lost 3 bases, V lost 5 bases, and 4 bases had no gene match. CDR1 is PRHDT, CDR2 FYEKMQ, per germline (reference sequence). The chain's CDR3 is CASSLLAGVTDTQYF. The CDR3 region has the DNA TGTGCCAGCAGCCTACTAGCGGGAGTGACAGATACGCAGTATTTT.

This chain connects TRBV4-2 to TRBJ2-7; 9 nucleotides align to TRBD2. CDR1 and CDR2 (germline): LGHNA, YNFKEQ. V lost 5 bases, J lost 5 bases, and 7 bases stayed unmatched. The CDR3 is 14 amino acids. The CDR3 nucleotides are TGTGCCAGCAGCGCCAGAGCGGGGGGCGACGAGCAGTACTTC. It specifies CASSARAGGDEQYF.

This chain joins TRBV2 and TRBJ2-7; tentatively, D is TRBD2 (5 bases). V was trimmed by 3 bases and J by 0 bases, leaving 12 bases between them. Germline V lookup: CDR1 SNHLY, CDR2 FYNNEI. This CDR3 contains 15 residues. CDR3 in amino acids: CASSDGGSLSYEQYF. The DNA for the CDR3 is TGTGCCAGCAGTGATGGAGGCAGCCTCTCCTACGAGCAGTACTTC. The variable domain in full, with the rest retrieved from reference TRBV2 and TRBJ2-7, is EPEVTQTPSHQVTQMGQEVILRCVPISNHLYFYWYRQILGQKVEFLVSFYNNEISEKSEIFDDQFSVERPDGSNFTLKIRSTKLEDSAMYFCASSDGGSLSYEQYFGPGTRLTVT.

This chain uses TRBV19 with TRBJ2-7; D perhaps matches TRBD2 (6 bases). Looked up from germline, CDR1 is LNHDA and CDR2 is SQIVND (reference sequence). V was shortened by 3 bases and J by 7 bases, with 16 bases between the two germline ends. The CDR3 covers 14 residues. The CDR3 loop is CASSIGGTAREQYF. As DNA, the CDR3 is TGTGCCAGTAGTATCGGAGGGACGGCGAGGGAGCAGTACTTC.

The chain is built from TRBV7-8 and TRBJ2-3, with a weak D call TRBD1 (7 bases). Germline V CDR1 and CDR2: SGHVS, FQNEAQ. The CDR3 consists of 18 residues. Trimming removed 0 bases at V and 0 bases at J, with 16 bases between. The CDR3 DNA follows: TGTGCCAGCAGCTTAGCCTGGGGGGACAGTAGTAGCACAGATACGCAGTATTTT. It is translated as CASSLAWGDSSSTDTQYF.

V gene TRBV18 combines with J gene TRBJ2-7; tentative D call: TRBD2 (5 bases). V shed 0 bases and J shed 7 bases, with 10 bases lying between them. This CDR3 is 13 amino acids long. CDR1 and CDR2 from the germline V gene are KGHSH and LQKENI. CDR3 region: CASSPPSQREQYF. The DNA for the CDR3 is TGTGCCAGCTCACCACCGTCCCAGCGGGAGCAGTACTTC.

The rearrangement links TRBV9 to TRBJ1-2, with D unresolved. The CDR3 spans 15 residues. CDR1 is SGDLS, CDR2 YYNGEE, per germline. Trimming stripped 3 bases from V and 5 bases from J, with 17 bases between. The CDR3 loop is CASSATDSSRYGYTF. For the CDR3, the DNA is TGTGCCAGCAGCGCGACGGATTCCTCTAGGTATGGCTACACCTTC.

This chain connects TRBV5-1 to TRBJ2-7, with a tentative D call TRBD1 (6 bases). Germline lookup yields CDR1 SGHRS and CDR2 YFSETQ. The V gene lost 6 bases and the J gene lost 4 bases, with 11 bases spanning the gap. The CDR3 runs to 12 residues. CDR3 in amino acids: CASIGQGYEQYF. The CDR3 nucleotides are TGCGCCAGCATAGGGCAGGGGTACGAGCAGTACTTC.

The chain joins TRBV27 to TRBJ2-2, with 11 bases aligning to TRBD2. Germline CDR1 MNHEY, CDR2 SMNVEV (reference sequence). The length of the CDR3 is 21 residues. V lost 1 base to trimming and J lost 2 bases; unmatched junction nucleotides: 15. The CDR3 protein is CASSLFYYRPGLAANTGELFF. The DNA for the CDR3 is TGTGCCAGCAGTTTATTTTACTACCGGCCGGGACTAGCGGCTAACACCGGGGAGCTGTTTTTT.

The chain links TRBV29-1 to TRBJ2-2, with 7 bases lining up with TRBD2. Germline values: CDR1 SQVTM, CDR2 ANQGSEA. V gave up 7 bases and J gave up 5 bases; unmatched junction bases: 22. The CDR3 runs 18 residues. CDR3: CSAAPDGRTRGSTGELFF. In DNA, the CDR3 is TGCAGCGCAGCACCTGACGGGCGGACTAGGGGAAGTACCGGGGAGCTGTTTTTT.

This chain connects TRBV30 to TRBJ2-7; possibly TRBD2 for D (5 bases). Germline assignment: CDR1 GTSNPN and CDR2 SVGIG (reference sequence). The germline V and J ends were trimmed by 0 bases and 1 base, with 10 bases remaining between them. This CDR3 region has 14 residues. The CDR3 DNA reads TGTGCCTGGAGTGTGGGAGAGGAGTCCTACGAGCAGTACTTC. Amino acids: CAWSVGEESYEQYF.

The chain is built from TRBV19 and TRBJ2-2; D gene uncertain. This CDR3 spans 15 amino acids. The germline V and J ends were trimmed by 4 bases and 0 bases, with 9 bases remaining between them. The V gene's germline CDR1 is LNHDA and CDR2 SQIVND (reference sequence). In DNA form, the CDR3 reads TGTGCCAGTAGTACAGGTACACCGAACACCGGGGAGCTGTTTTTT. It is translated as CASSTGTPNTGELFF.